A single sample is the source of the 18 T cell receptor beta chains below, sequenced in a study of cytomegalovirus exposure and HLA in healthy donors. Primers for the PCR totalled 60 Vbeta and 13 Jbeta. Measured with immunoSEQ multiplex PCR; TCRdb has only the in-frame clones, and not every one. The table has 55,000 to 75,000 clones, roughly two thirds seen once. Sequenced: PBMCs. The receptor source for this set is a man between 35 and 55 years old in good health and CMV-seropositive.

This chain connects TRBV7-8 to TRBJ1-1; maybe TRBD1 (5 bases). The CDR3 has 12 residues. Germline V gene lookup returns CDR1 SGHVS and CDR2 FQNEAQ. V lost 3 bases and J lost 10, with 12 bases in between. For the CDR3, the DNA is TGTGCCAGCAGCTTGGTAACGGGGGGAGCTTTCTTT. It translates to CASSLVTGGAFF. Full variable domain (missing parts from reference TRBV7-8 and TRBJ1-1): GAGVSQSPRYKVAKRGQDVALRCDPISGHVSLFWYQQALGQGPEFLTYFQNEAQLDKSGLPSDRFFAERPEGSVSTLKIQRTQQEDSAVYLCASSLVTGGAFFGQGTRLTVV.

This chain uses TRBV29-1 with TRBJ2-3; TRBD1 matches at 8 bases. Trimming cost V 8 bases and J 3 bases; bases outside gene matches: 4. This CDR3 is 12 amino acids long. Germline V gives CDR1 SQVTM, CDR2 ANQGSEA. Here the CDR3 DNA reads TGCAGCTCAGGGGGCCGGACAGATACGCAGTATTTT. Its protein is CSSGGRTDTQYF.

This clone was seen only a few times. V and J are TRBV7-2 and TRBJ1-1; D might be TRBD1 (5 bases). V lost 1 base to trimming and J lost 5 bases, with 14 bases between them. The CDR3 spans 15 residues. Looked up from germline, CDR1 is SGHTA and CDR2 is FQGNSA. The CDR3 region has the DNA TGTGCCAGCAGCTTAGGTCCCCGGGGGGGAACTGAAGCTTTCTTT. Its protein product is CASSLGPRGGTEAFF.

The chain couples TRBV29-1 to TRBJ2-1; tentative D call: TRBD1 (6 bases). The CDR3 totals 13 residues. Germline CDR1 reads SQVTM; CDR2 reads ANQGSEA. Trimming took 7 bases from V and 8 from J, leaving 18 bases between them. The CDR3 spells CSALANRVDEQFF. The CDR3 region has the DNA TGCAGCGCCTTGGCGAACAGGGTCGATGAGCAGTTCTTC.

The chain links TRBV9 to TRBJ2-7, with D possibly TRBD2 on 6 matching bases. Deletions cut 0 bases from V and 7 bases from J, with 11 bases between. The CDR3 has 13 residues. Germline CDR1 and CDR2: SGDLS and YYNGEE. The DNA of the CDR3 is TGTGCCAGCAGCGTAGGTTGGAGGGAGGAGCAGTACTTC. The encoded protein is CASSVGWREEQYF.

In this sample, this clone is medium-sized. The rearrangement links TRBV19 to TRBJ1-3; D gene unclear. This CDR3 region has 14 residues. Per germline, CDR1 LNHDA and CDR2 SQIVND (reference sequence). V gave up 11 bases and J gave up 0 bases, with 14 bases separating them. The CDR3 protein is CAAHDAGSGNTIYF. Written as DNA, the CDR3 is TGTGCCGCCCACGATGCAGGCTCTGGAAACACCATATATTTT. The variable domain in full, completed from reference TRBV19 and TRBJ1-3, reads DGGITQSPKYLFRKEGQNVTLSCEQNLNHDAMYWYRQDPGQGLRLIYYSQIVNDFQKGDIAEGYSVSREKKESFPLTVTSAQKNPTAFYLCAAHDAGSGNTIYFGEGSWLTVV.

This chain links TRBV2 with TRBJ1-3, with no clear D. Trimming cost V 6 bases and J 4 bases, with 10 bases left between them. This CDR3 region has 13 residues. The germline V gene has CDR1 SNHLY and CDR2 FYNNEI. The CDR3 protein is CASRKERGNTIYF. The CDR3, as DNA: TGTGCCAGCAGAAAGGAGAGAGGAAACACCATATATTTT.

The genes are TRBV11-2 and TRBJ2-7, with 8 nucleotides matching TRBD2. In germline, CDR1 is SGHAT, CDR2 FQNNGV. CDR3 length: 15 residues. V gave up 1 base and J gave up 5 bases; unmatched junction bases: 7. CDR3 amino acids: CASSLALAGLHEQYF. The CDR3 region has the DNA TGTGCCAGCAGCTTAGCTTTAGCGGGATTACACGAGCAGTACTTC.

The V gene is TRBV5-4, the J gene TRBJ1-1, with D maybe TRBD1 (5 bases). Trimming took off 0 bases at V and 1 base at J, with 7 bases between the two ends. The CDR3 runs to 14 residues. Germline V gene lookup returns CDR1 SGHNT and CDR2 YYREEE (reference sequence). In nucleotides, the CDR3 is TGTGCCAGCAGCTTGGGCAGGGCGAACACTGAAGCTTTCTTT. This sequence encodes CASSLGRANTEAFF.

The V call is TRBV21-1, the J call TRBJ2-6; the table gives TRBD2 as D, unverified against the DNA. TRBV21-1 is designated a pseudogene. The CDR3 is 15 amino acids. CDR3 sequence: CARGRALGGANVLTF. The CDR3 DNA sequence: TGTGCCAGGGGGAGGGCCCTGGGAGGGGCCAACGTCCTGACTTTC.

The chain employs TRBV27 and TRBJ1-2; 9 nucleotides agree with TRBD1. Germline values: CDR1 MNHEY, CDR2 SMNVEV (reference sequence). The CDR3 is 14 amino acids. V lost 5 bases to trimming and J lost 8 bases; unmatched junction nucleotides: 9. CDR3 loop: CASSGGTGFGGYTF. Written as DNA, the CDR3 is TGTGCCAGCAGTGGCGGGACAGGGTTCGGCGGCTACACCTTC.

The CDR3 is CASSWGPAGVNEQFF. CDR3 in DNA: TGTGCCAGCAGCTGGGGCCCAGCGGGAGTAAATGAGCAGTTCTTC. The J gene is TRBJ2-1, the V gene TRBV5-6; TRBD2 aligns across 8 bases. J lost 7 bases, V lost 3 bases, and 9 bases had no gene match. The CDR3 spans 15 residues. Per germline, CDR1 SGHDT and CDR2 YYEEEE.

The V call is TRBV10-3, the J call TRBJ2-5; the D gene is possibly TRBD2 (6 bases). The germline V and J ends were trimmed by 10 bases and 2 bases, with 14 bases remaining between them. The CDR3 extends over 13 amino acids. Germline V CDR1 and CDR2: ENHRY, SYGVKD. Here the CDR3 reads CATGTFKQETQYF. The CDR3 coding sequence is TGTGCCACGGGGACTTTTAAACAAGAGACCCAGTACTTC.

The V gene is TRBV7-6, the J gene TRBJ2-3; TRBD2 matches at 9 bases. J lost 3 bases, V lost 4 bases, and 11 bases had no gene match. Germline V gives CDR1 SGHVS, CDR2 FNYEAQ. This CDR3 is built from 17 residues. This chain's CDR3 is CASSSRLADITTDTQYF. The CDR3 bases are TGTGCCAGCAGCTCAAGACTAGCGGACATTACTACAGATACGCAGTATTTT.

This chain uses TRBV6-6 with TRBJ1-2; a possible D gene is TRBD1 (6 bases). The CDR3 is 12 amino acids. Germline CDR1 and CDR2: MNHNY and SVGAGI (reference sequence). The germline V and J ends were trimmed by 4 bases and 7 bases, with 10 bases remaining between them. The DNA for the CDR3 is TGTGCCAGCAGTTCAGACAGGAGTGGCTACACCTTC. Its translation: CASSSDRSGYTF.

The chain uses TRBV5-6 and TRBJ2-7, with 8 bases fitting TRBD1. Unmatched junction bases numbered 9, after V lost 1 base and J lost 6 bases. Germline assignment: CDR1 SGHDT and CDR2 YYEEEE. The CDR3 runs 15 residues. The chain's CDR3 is CASSLIGQGLGEQYF. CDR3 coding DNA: TGTGCCAGCAGCTTGATAGGACAGGGTCTCGGCGAGCAGTACTTC.

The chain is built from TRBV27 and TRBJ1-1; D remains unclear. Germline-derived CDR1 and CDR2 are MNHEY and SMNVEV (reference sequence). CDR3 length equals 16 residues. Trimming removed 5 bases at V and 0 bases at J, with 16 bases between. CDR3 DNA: TGTGCCAGCAGTACTCTCGTTTCCGTGATGAACACTGAAGCTTTCTTT. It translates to CASSTLVSVMNTEAFF.

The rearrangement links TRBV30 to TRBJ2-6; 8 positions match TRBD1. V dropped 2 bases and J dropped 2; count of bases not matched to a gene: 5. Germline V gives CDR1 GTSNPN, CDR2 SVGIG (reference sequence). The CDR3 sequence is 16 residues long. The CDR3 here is CAWSPGGSAGANVLTF. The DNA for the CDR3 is TGTGCCTGGAGTCCAGGGGGCTCGGCTGGGGCCAACGTCCTGACTTTC.